These 25 T cell receptor beta chains share one sample of origin, sequenced in a study of identical twins. TCRdb reanalysed the 5' RACE reads using MiXCR and keeps one entry per CDR3 protein. This table holds about 720,000 distinct CDR3 sequences, around 8.3% found once. This sample was also put to use in a study of yellow fever vaccine responses in identical twins.

The sequenced sample consisted of PBMCs. The receptors derive from a young woman in good health.

The rearrangement joins TRBV6-1 to TRBJ2-5, with 10 bases fitting TRBD2. The V gene end was trimmed by 0 bases and the J gene end by 4 bases; junction bases not matched to a gene: 5. The CDR3 length is 16 residues. CDR1 is MNHNS and CDR2 is SASEGT in the germline V gene. The CDR3 sequence: CASSEASGGPGETQYF. DNA for the CDR3: TGTGCCAGCAGTGAAGCTAGCGGGGGGCCCGGAGAGACCCAGTACTTC.

The chain employs TRBV30 and TRBJ2-1; D not resolved. Germline CDR1 and CDR2: GTSNPN and SVGIG (reference sequence). The CDR3 contains 11 residues. Deletions cut 3 bases from V and 10 bases from J, with 10 bases between. The CDR3 sequence is CAWRPVREQFF. The DNA of the CDR3 is TGTGCCTGGAGGCCAGTCAGGGAGCAGTTCTTC.

The chain has TRBV20-1 and TRBJ2-3; 7 nucleotides align to TRBD2. This CDR3 has 14 residues. The ends lost 5 bases at V and 2 bases at J; junction bases unmatched: 7. The germline CDR1 and CDR2 sequences are DFQATT and SNEGSKA (reference sequence). The CDR3 reads CSAPSGKNTDTQYF. DNA of the CDR3: TGCAGTGCTCCGAGCGGGAAGAACACAGATACGCAGTATTTT.

The rearrangement uses TRBV29-1 and TRBJ2-3, with D perhaps TRBD1 (5 bases). Between the trimmed V and J ends, which lost 6 bases and 0 bases, there was a span of 10 bases. Germline CDR1 SQVTM, CDR2 ANQGSEA. The length of the CDR3 is 13 residues. The CDR3 bases are TGCAGCGTCGTCCAGGGTAGCACAGATACGCAGTATTTT. Protein sequence: CSVVQGSTDTQYF.

This clonotype turned up a few times. The chain couples TRBV20-1 to TRBJ1-2, with D tentatively TRBD1 (6 bases). The CDR3 runs 15 residues. Trimming removed 4 bases from V and 4 bases from J, with 19 bases in between. CDR1 DFQATT and CDR2 SNEGSKA come from the germline V gene (reference sequence). Here the CDR3 DNA reads TGCAGTGCTAACTCCGCCCAAGGGGACATCTATGGCTACACCTTC. Protein: CSANSAQGDIYGYTF.

This CDR3 reads CATSRAESYEQYF. The DNA of the CDR3 is TGTGCCACCAGCAGAGCCGAATCCTACGAGCAGTACTTC. The chain uses TRBV15 and TRBJ2-7; D unclear. Trimming took 1 base from V and 1 from J, leaving 5 bases between them. The CDR3 is made up of 13 amino acids. Germline assignment: CDR1 LNHNV and CDR2 YYDKDF (reference sequence). Supplemented by reference TRBV15 and TRBJ2-7, the full variable domain reads DAMVIQNPRYQVTQFGKPVTLSCSQTLNHNVMYWYQQKSSQAPKLLFHYYDKDFNNEADTPDNFQSRRPNTSFCFLDIRSPGLGDTAMYLCATSRAESYEQYFGPGTRLTVT.

Many counts were recorded for this clonotype. V and J are TRBV5-1 and TRBJ1-2; possibly TRBD1 for D (5 bases). The CDR3 length is 14 residues. Germline V gene sequence: CDR1 SGHRS, CDR2 YFSETQ. Trimming took 0 bases from V and 2 from J, leaving 8 bases between them. The CDR3 bases are TGCGCCAGCAGCTTGGAATGGGGGAACTATGGCTACACCTTC. Protein sequence: CASSLEWGNYGYTF.

The table lists this clonotype with many counts. The genes are TRBV14 and TRBJ2-3, with D maybe TRBD1 (5 bases). Looked up from germline, CDR1 is SGHDN and CDR2 is FVKESK. Trimming took 2 bases from V and 0 from J, leaving 15 bases between them. The CDR3 runs to 17 residues. The CDR3 sequence is CASSQWRTTISTDTQYF. The CDR3 DNA is TGTGCCAGCAGCCAATGGCGGACAACAATTAGCACAGATACGCAGTATTTT.

CDR3: CASSLLRFTGELFF. The CDR3 DNA reads as TGTGCCAGCAGCCTCTTGCGTTTCACCGGGGAGCTGTTTTTT. The V call is TRBV3-1, the J call TRBJ2-2; D uncertain. The CDR3 has 14 residues. With 4 bases removed from V and 4 bases from J, the gap between germline ends came to 10 bases. In germline, CDR1 is LGHDT, CDR2 YNNKEL (reference sequence). Combining the CDR3 with reference TRBV3-1 and TRBJ2-2 gives the whole variable domain DTAVSQTPKYLVTQMGNDKSIKCEQNLGHDTMYWYKQDSKKFLKIMFSYNNKELIINETVPNRFSPKSPDKAHLNLHINSLELGDSAVYFCASSLLRFTGELFFGEGSRLTVL.

The chain has TRBV15 and TRBJ2-7; TRBD1 agrees at 9 bases. The ends lost 2 bases at V and 5 bases at J; junction bases unmatched: 4. The CDR3 is made up of 14 amino acids. In germline, CDR1 is LNHNV, CDR2 YYDKDF (reference sequence). CDR3: CATSRRTGVDEQYF. CDR3 DNA sequence: TGTGCCACCAGCAGAAGGACAGGGGTAGACGAGCAGTACTTC.

Only a few counts were recorded for this clonotype. This chain joins TRBV20-1 and TRBJ2-7, with TRBD2 matching over 9 bases. Trimming took 6 bases from V and 5 from J; bases not matched to a gene: 14. Per the germline V gene, CDR1 is DFQATT and CDR2 is SNEGSKA (reference sequence). This CDR3 comprises 15 residues. CDR3 protein: CSAPNVGGGANEQYF. CDR3 nucleotide sequence: TGCAGTGCGCCAAACGTTGGCGGGGGGGCCAACGAGCAGTACTTC.

The V and J genes are TRBV11-2 and TRBJ2-2; 9 bases fit TRBD1. The CDR3 extends over 15 amino acids. Germline-derived CDR1 and CDR2 are SGHAT and FQNNGV. The trim removed 8 bases at V and 2 bases at J, leaving 6 bases unmatched. This CDR3 is CASFGGQGNTGELFF. The CDR3, as DNA: TGTGCCAGCTTCGGGGGACAGGGAAACACCGGGGAGCTGTTTTTT.

The chain joins TRBV29-1 to TRBJ2-5; D is unclear. Germline V gene sequence: CDR1 SQVTM, CDR2 ANQGSEA. Deletions cut 7 bases from V and 3 bases from J, with 6 bases between. This CDR3 contains 10 residues. The CDR3 DNA reads as TGCAGCGCAGGTGAAGAGACCCAGTACTTC. The encoded protein is CSAGEETQYF.

This chain connects TRBV3-1 to TRBJ2-5; 10 nucleotides match TRBD2. Per the germline V gene, CDR1 is LGHDT and CDR2 is YNNKEL (reference sequence). The CDR3 spans 18 residues. V was clipped by 1 base and J by 2 bases; unmatched bases: 10. CDR3 loop: CASSQGASGGMRQETQYF. CDR3 coding DNA: TGTGCCAGCAGCCAAGGAGCTAGCGGGGGAATGAGACAAGAGACCCAGTACTTC.

Remarks on this clonotype: Sequence at one end of the junction differs from germline and may be a read error. The chain is built from TRBV30 and TRBJ2-7, with D unresolved. Germline CDR1 is GTSNPN and CDR2 is SVGIG (reference sequence). The CDR3 has 11 residues. The CDR3 sequence is CAWSGTVEHYF. The CDR3 region has the DNA TGTGCCTGGAGTGGCACAGTCGAGCATTACTTC.

This clonotype has a handful of counts. This chain connects TRBV20-1 to TRBJ2-5; tentatively, D is TRBD1 (5 bases). The V gene's germline CDR1 is DFQATT and CDR2 SNEGSKA (reference sequence). The V gene lost 8 bases and the J gene lost 2 bases, with 18 bases spanning the gap. The CDR3 has 14 residues. The CDR3 region is CSRRKGAVQETQYF. CDR3 DNA: TGCAGTCGAAGAAAAGGGGCAGTTCAAGAGACCCAGTACTTC.

This clonotype occurred a few times. The chain uses TRBV27 and TRBJ2-1; possibly TRBD2 for D (5 bases). This CDR3 contains 13 residues. Trimming removed 0 bases from V and 7 bases from J, with 7 bases in between. Germline loops: CDR1 MNHEY, CDR2 SMNVEV (reference sequence). The CDR3 region is CASSLSSGNEQFF. The CDR3 bases are TGTGCCAGCAGTTTATCTTCGGGGAATGAGCAGTTCTTC.

This clonotype occurred a few times. The rearrangement joins TRBV5-1 to TRBJ2-7; D gene uncertain. V shed 1 base and J shed 6 bases, with 8 bases lying between them. CDR1 SGHRS and CDR2 YFSETQ come from the germline V gene. The CDR3 runs 12 residues. CDR3 nucleotide sequence: TGCGCCAGCAGCTTGTTCGAAAGCGAGCAGTACTTC. This sequence encodes CASSLFESEQYF.

The sample holds a few counts of this clonotype. The rearrangement uses TRBV29-1 and TRBJ2-7; D might be TRBD2 (5 bases). Trimming took off 2 bases at V and 5 bases at J, with 13 bases between the two ends. Germline V CDR1 and CDR2: SQVTM, ANQGSEA. The CDR3 length is 13 residues. CDR3 loop: CSVEFMPGNEQYF. The CDR3 DNA follows: TGCAGCGTTGAATTCATGCCCGGGAACGAGCAGTACTTC.

The chain has TRBV29-1 and TRBJ2-5, with 8 bases identical to TRBD2. The CDR3 totals 12 residues. V trimming: 6 bases; J trimming: 4 bases; junction bases outside the gene matches: 4. Germline V gene data show CDR1 as SQVTM and CDR2 as ANQGSEA. Written as DNA, the CDR3 is TGCAGCGTAGTTAGCGGGATAGAGACCCAGTACTTC. Translation gives CSVVSGIETQYF.

Comment on this clonotype: A junction boundary mismatches the germline segment, possibly from a read error. Here the CDR3 DNA reads TGTGCCAGGAGCCCCGGGCAGGGTCACTACGAGCAGTACTTC. This encodes CARSPGQGHYEQYF. This chain uses TRBV4-2 with TRBJ2-7, with D possibly TRBD1 on 5 matching bases. Germline-derived CDR1 and CDR2 are LGHNA and YNFKEQ. The CDR3 is 14 amino acids.

This clonotype was detected only a few times. The chain combines TRBV2 with TRBJ2-7; D is unresolved. Germline CDR1 and CDR2: SNHLY and FYNNEI. The CDR3 length is 14 residues. V dropped 3 bases and J dropped 0 bases, with 9 bases sitting between them. For the CDR3, the DNA is TGTGCCAGCAGTGATTACGGCGGCTCCTACGAGCAGTACTTC. As protein: CASSDYGGSYEQYF.

This clonotype was picked up a small number of times. The chain joins TRBV20-1 to TRBJ2-3; possible D gene TRBD1, 6 bases. Trimming cost V 1 base and J 5 bases, with 10 bases left between them. CDR3 length: 13 amino acids. Germline CDR1 is DFQATT and CDR2 is SNEGSKA (reference sequence). CDR3 nucleotides: TGCAGTGCTAGAGCAGGGGCGGTAGATACGCAGTATTTT. It encodes CSARAGAVDTQYF.

J is TRBJ2-1 and V is TRBV6-5, with 10 bases aligning to TRBD2. The J segment lost 8 bases and the V segment lost 3 bases, leaving 7 bases of the junction unmatched. Germline lookup yields CDR1 MNHEY and CDR2 SVGAGI. This CDR3 contains 15 residues. CDR3 region: CASSYASGSVHEQFF. The CDR3 nucleotides are TGTGCCAGCAGTTATGCTAGCGGGAGTGTGCATGAGCAGTTCTTC.

Here the CDR3 DNA reads TGTGCCAGCAGCTTCGTCAGCCAAGAGACCCAGTACTTC. It codes for CASSFVSQETQYF. V is TRBV7-9 and J is TRBJ2-5; D unresolved. V was shortened by 3 bases and J by 1 base, with 6 bases between the two germline ends. Germline V gene data show CDR1 as SEHNR and CDR2 as FQNEAQ (reference sequence). CDR3 length: 13 amino acids. The entire variable domain, with the rest obtained from reference TRBV7-9 and TRBJ2-5, is as follows: DTGVSQNPRHKITKRGQNVTFRCDPISEHNRLYWYRQTLGQGPEFLTYFQNEAQLEKSRLLSDRFSAERPKGSFSTLEIQRTEQGDSAMYLCASSFVSQETQYFGPGTRLLVL.